What follows describes a single T cell receptor beta chain. What it binds is not known. All donors came from Russia, were Caucasian and healthy, and spanned ages about 6 to 95. The data were taken from a study of blood T cells in healthy people across ages. The second PCR ran roughly 7 to 11 cycles with a sample-barcoded 5' primer and J-beta primers. Each cDNA molecule carried a tag from a template-switch adaptor that contained 12 random nucleotides. TCRdb passed the 5' RACE reads through MiXCR, listing each CDR3 protein once. The table shows over a million distinct CDR3 sequences, with 35% to 55% occurring only once. The study, taken as a whole, reports: Roughly linear declines in TCR beta diversity per million T cells occurred with age.

Sequenced sample: blood. The origin of this receptor is an older woman in good health.

The CDR3 bases are TGTGCCACCAGTCATCCTAGGGGGTCCGAGCAGTACTTC. This translates into CATSHPRGSEQYF. The J gene is TRBJ2-5, the V gene TRBV24-1; weak D call: TRBD1 (6 bases). The last part of the DNA fits TRBJ2-7 better; the J call may be wrong. This CDR3 has 13 residues. Germline CDR1 reads KGHDR; CDR2 reads SFDVKD.